This is a list of T cell receptor beta chains from one sample in a study of beta chain features in type 1 diabetes. Sequenced by immunoSEQ multiplex PCR; TCRdb stores in-frame clones only, minus some. The data show a few hundred thousand clones, 25% to 30% seen once. Source material: central memory CD4+ T cells from blood. These receptors all come from a man aged 25-40 years in good health. CDR3s include the opening cysteine and the closing phenylalanine or tryptophan. The D gene is left open where the match is weak. Some rows mark clone size as missing; the rest say once, few, many or name a class of expanded clone.

D: -
V: TRBV4-1
size: many
J: TRBJ2-1
CDR3: CASSQEEGGLPFF
DNA: TGCGCCAGCAGCCAAGAGGAAGGCGGTTTACCGTTCTTC

D: TRBD2
V: TRBV11-2
size: few
J: TRBJ2-1
CDR3: CASSLASLAGGYNEQFF
DNA: TGTGCCAGCAGCTTAGCGTCCCTGGCGGGAGGCTACAATGAGCAGTTCTTC

D: -
V: TRBV30
size: -
J: TRBJ1-1
CDR3: CAWSARWDTEAFF
DNA: TGTGCCTGGAGTGCCCGATGGGACACTGAAGCTTTCTTT

D: TRBD1
V: TRBV2
size: -
J: TRBJ1-2
CDR3: CASRRDRDRGNGYTF
DNA: TGTGCCAGCAGAAGAGACCGGGACAGGGGAAATGGCTACACCTTC

D: -
V: TRBV27
size: few
J: TRBJ1-1
CDR3: CASSLSGMSTEAFF
DNA: TGTGCCAGCAGTTTATCGGGGATGAGCACTGAAGCTTTCTTT

D: -
V: TRBV20-1
size: few
J: TRBJ2-5
CDR3: CSAYNETQYF
DNA: TGCAGTGCTTACAATGAGACCCAGTACTTC

D: -
V: TRBV7-2
size: few
J: TRBJ2-3
CDR3: CASSNGRAPLQYF
DNA: TGTGCCAGCAGTAACGGTCGAGCGCCATTACAGTATTTT

D: -
V: TRBV5-4
size: many
J: TRBJ2-2
CDR3: CASSLDRRVGELFF
DNA: TGTGCCAGCAGCTTGGACAGGCGGGTCGGGGAGCTGTTTTTT

D: -
V: TRBV5-4
size: few
J: TRBJ1-2
CDR3: CASSQGQEFNYGYTF
DNA: TGTGCCAGCAGCCAAGGCCAGGAGTTTAACTATGGCTACACCTTC

D: -
V: TRBV7-9
size: few
J: TRBJ2-5
CDR3: CASSLDKGTQYF
DNA: TGTGCCAGCAGCTTAGACAAGGGGACCCAGTACTTC

D: -
V: TRBV7-7
size: -
J: TRBJ1-1
CDR3: CASSPSLGSTEAFF
DNA: TGTGCCAGCAGCCCCTCTCTGGGGTCCACTGAAGCTTTCTTT

D: -
V: TRBV5-1
size: few
J: TRBJ1-2
CDR3: CASSPGDASNYGYTF
DNA: TGCGCCAGCTCCCCCGGGGACGCTTCTAACTATGGCTACACCTTC

D: -
V: TRBV30
size: few
J: TRBJ1-1
CDR3: CAWSKGLNTEAFF
DNA: TGTGCCTGGAGTAAGGGACTGAACACTGAAGCTTTCTTT

D: TRBD2
V: TRBV11-2
size: once
J: TRBJ2-5
CDR3: CASNAGGHQETQYF
DNA: TGTGCCAGCAACGCGGGGGGCCACCAAGAGACCCAGTACTTC

D: TRBD1
V: TRBV30
size: few
J: TRBJ2-3
CDR3: CAWSTVDRGITDTQYF
DNA: TGTGCCTGGAGTACCGTGGACAGGGGTATAACAGATACGCAGTATTTT

D: -
V: TRBV9
size: many
J: TRBJ2-5
CDR3: CASSAGTPLETQYF
DNA: TGTGCCAGCAGCGCTGGGACTCCCCTGGAGACCCAGTACTTC

D: -
V: TRBV18
size: many
J: TRBJ2-3
CDR3: CATSGLSSSTDTQYF
DNA: TGTGCCACCAGCGGACTATCTTCTAGCACAGATACGCAGTATTTT

D: TRBD1
V: TRBV2
size: -
J: TRBJ2-7
CDR3: CASRPGTGEDF
DNA: TGTGCCAGCAGACCCGGGACAGGGGAAGACTTC

D: -
V: TRBV5-1
size: -
J: TRBJ1-1
CDR3: CASSSEGGTEAFF
DNA: TGCGCCAGCAGCTCTGAGGGGGGCACTGAAGCTTTCTTT

D: -
V: TRBV6-6
size: few
J: TRBJ1-5
CDR3: CASSVVGADQPQHF
DNA: TGTGCCAGCAGTGTCGTGGGGGCGGATCAGCCCCAGCATTTT

D: -
V: TRBV5-4
size: -
J: TRBJ2-7
CDR3: CASSQTGSEQYF
DNA: TGTGCCAGCAGTCAAACGGGGAGTGAGCAGTACTTC

D: -
V: TRBV29-1
size: few
J: TRBJ2-3
CDR3: CSADEGGTDTQYF
DNA: TGCAGCGCCGACGAGGGTGGCACAGATACGCAGTATTTT

D: TRBD1
V: TRBV2
size: -
J: TRBJ2-1
CDR3: CASSEMGLRQGGHEQFF
DNA: TGTGCCAGCAGTGAAATGGGTTTAAGACAGGGTGGGCATGAGCAGTTCTTC

D: TRBD2
V: TRBV5-4
size: few
J: TRBJ2-1
CDR3: CASSLPGEGYNEQFF
DNA: TGTGCCAGCAGCTTGCCGGGGGAGGGCTACAATGAGCAGTTCTTC

D: -
V: TRBV7-9
size: many
J: TRBJ1-5
CDR3: CASSSGTLNQPQHF
DNA: TGTGCCAGCAGCTCCGGGACGTTAAATCAGCCCCAGCATTTT

D: -
V: TRBV5-1
size: -
J: TRBJ1-4
CDR3: CASSFEGSVEKLFF
DNA: TGCGCCAGCAGCTTCGAGGGCTCGGTGGAAAAACTGTTTTTT